This TCR beta chain was observed in a study of breast tumors, draining lymph nodes, adjacent tissues. Study results and limitations: That most tumor T cells come from lymph nodes remained unproven. Compared with lymph nodes, tumors were less diverse; compared with nontumor tissue, more. Luminal-like breast cancer showed significantly greater tumor-nontumor repertoire similarity than basal-like breast cancer did.

To note about this clonotype: Its antigen is currently unknown.

TCRdb reprocessed the multiplex PCR reads via MiXCR and lists one record per CDR3 protein. The sample has tens of thousands of distinct CDR3 sequences; approximately 70% are singletons. This clonotype was obtained from a female donor with breast cancer. Some clones in this sample may be carry-over from other donors' samples. Specimen: tumor-adjacent breast tissue.

The CDR3, as DNA: TGTGCCAGCGGTCCCTGGCAGGGGGCGCGCGAGCAGTACTTC. Translation: CASGPWQGAREQYF. The chain is built from TRBV2 and TRBJ2-7; 8 nucleotides line up with TRBD1. The V and J ends lost 8 bases and 6 bases, in that order; junction bases with no gene match: 12. CDR3 length: 14 residues. Germline assignment: CDR1 SNHLY and CDR2 FYNNEI.